Each of the 16 T cell receptor beta chains below was sequenced from the same sample in a study of blood T cell repertoires in COVID-19. Measured with immunoSEQ multiplex PCR; TCRdb has only the in-frame clones, and not every one. Seen here are some 66,000 clones, about 90% observed once, and the top ten hold more than 6.5%. The material sequenced was peripheral blood. The source of these receptors is a human donor with active COVID-19. The donor label of this sample is uncertain.

J is TRBJ1-1 and V is TRBV5-1; 7 bases match TRBD1. The CDR3 consists of 14 residues. The germline V gene has CDR1 SGHRS and CDR2 YFSETQ. The junction had 5 bases not matched to a gene; V was cut back by 1 base and J by 5 bases. The chain's CDR3 is CASSLNPGGTEAFF. CDR3 nucleotide sequence: TGCGCCAGCAGCTTGAACCCAGGGGGGACTGAAGCTTTCTTT. Filled out from reference TRBV5-1 and TRBJ1-1, the complete variable domain reads KAGVTQTPRYLIKTRGQQVTLSCSPISGHRSVSWYQQTPGQGLQFLFEYFSETQRNKGNFPGRFSGRQFSNSRSEMNVSTLELGDSALYLCASSLNPGGTEAFFGQGTRLTVV.

The chain links TRBV11-2 to TRBJ2-6, with 10 bases identical to TRBD1. J was trimmed by 0 bases and V by 5 bases; bases with no gene match: 10. Per germline, CDR1 SGHAT and CDR2 FQNNGV. This CDR3 region has 19 residues. CDR3 sequence reads: CASSIQRRTGGSGANVLTF. DNA of the CDR3: TGTGCCAGCAGCATCCAACGGAGGACAGGGGGCTCTGGGGCCAACGTCCTGACTTTC.

This clone is a singleton in its sample. The chain joins TRBV28 to TRBJ2-7, with 8 bases aligning to TRBD1. Germline V lookup: CDR1 MDHEN, CDR2 SYDVKM. The CDR3 consists of 16 residues. V lost 7 bases and J lost 1; bases outside the gene matches: 12. CDR3 nucleotide sequence: TGTGCCAGCACCAGTTGGACAGGGAAATTTTCCTACGAGCAGTACTTC. Amino acids: CASTSWTGKFSYEQYF.

The V and J genes are TRBV18 and TRBJ1-6; D gene uncertain. CDR1 KGHSH and CDR2 LQKENI come from the germline V gene. Trimming removed 5 bases from V and 7 bases from J, with 15 bases in between. The CDR3 totals 15 residues. For the CDR3, the DNA is TGTGCCAGCTCAGGGCAGAAAGGCCCCAATTCACCCCTCCACTTT. It yields the protein CASSGQKGPNSPLHF.

V and J are TRBV7-3 and TRBJ2-3; no clear D gene. Per germline, CDR1 SGHTA and CDR2 FQGTGA. V was pared by 4 bases and J by 2 bases, with 7 bases between. This CDR3 is built from 13 residues. DNA of the CDR3: TGTGCCAGCAGCTCACAGCTCACAGATACGCAGTATTTT. Its translation: CASSSQLTDTQYF. Full variable domain (rest looked up from reference TRBV7-3 and TRBJ2-3): GAGVSQTPSNKVTEKGKYVELRCDPISGHTALYWYRQSLGQGPEFLIYFQGTGAADDSGLPNDRFFAVRPEGSVSTLKIQRTERGDSAVYLCASSSQLTDTQYFGPGTRLTVL.

The chain is built from TRBV18 and TRBJ2-7, with 8 bases fitting TRBD1. The trim removed 3 bases at V and 7 bases at J, leaving 8 bases unmatched. This CDR3 has 14 residues. CDR1 is KGHSH, CDR2 LQKENI, per germline. CDR3 in amino acids: CASSPGQEEREQYF. The CDR3 DNA follows: TGTGCCAGCTCACCGGGACAGGAAGAGAGGGAGCAGTACTTC.

The chain joins TRBV19 to TRBJ2-7, with 9 bases identical to TRBD1. This CDR3 has 14 amino acids. Germline CDR1 is LNHDA and CDR2 is SQIVND (reference sequence). V shed 7 bases and J 2 bases; nucleotides not matched to a gene: 6. CDR3 DNA: TGTGCCAGTACGGGACAGGGAGGCCCCTACGAGCAGTACTTC. This gives the protein CASTGQGGPYEQYF. Using reference TRBV19 and TRBJ2-7 for the parts outside the CDR3, the full variable domain is DGGITQSPKYLFRKEGQNVTLSCEQNLNHDAMYWYRQDPGQGLRLIYYSQIVNDFQKGDIAEGYSVSREKKESFPLTVTSAQKNPTAFYLCASTGQGGPYEQYFGPGTRLTVT.

This chain links TRBV29-1 with TRBJ2-1; D perhaps matches TRBD2 (6 bases). CDR3 length: 15 amino acids. Germline values: CDR1 SQVTM, CDR2 ANQGSEA. V lost 5 bases and J 9 bases, leaving 23 bases between the germline ends. The CDR3 sequence is CSVFRLGTAGSEQFF. In nucleotides, the CDR3 is TGCAGCGTTTTCCGTCTCGGGACGGCCGGGAGTGAGCAGTTCTTC.

The V and J genes are TRBV10-3 and TRBJ2-3, with 8 bases matching TRBD1. V gave up 6 bases and J gave up 2 bases; unmatched junction bases: 7. The length of the CDR3 is 15 residues. The germline CDR1 and CDR2 sequences are ENHRY and SYGVKD. The CDR3 sequence is CAISTGQGYTDTQYF. CDR3 coding DNA: TGTGCCATCAGCACCGGACAGGGATACACAGATACGCAGTATTTT.

The chain employs TRBV9 and TRBJ2-5; no definite D call. This CDR3 has 12 residues. CDR1 SGDLS and CDR2 YYNGEE come from the germline V gene. With 3 bases removed from V and 5 bases from J, the gap between germline ends came to 8 bases. The CDR3 here is CASSAAAETQYF. CDR3 coding DNA: TGTGCCAGCAGCGCCGCGGCGGAGACCCAGTACTTC.

The rearrangement joins TRBV6-1 to TRBJ1-5; no clear D. CDR3 length equals 15 residues. From germline, CDR1 is MNHNS and CDR2 SASEGT. Trimming removed 2 bases from V and 6 bases from J, with 14 bases in between. CDR3 DNA sequence: TGTGCCAGCAGTGAACTTATAGTACGGGGTCAGCCCCAGCATTTT. Residues: CASSELIVRGQPQHF.

The CDR3 DNA sequence: TGTGCCAGCAGGACGGGAGGGAGGCTCTACAATGAGCAGTTCTTC. Its translation is CASRTGGRLYNEQFF. This sequence joins TRBV28 and TRBJ2-1, with 8 nucleotides matching TRBD2. CDR3 length: 15 residues. Germline V lookup: CDR1 MDHEN, CDR2 SYDVKM. With 6 bases clipped from V and 3 bases from J, the junction kept 7 bases outside the gene matches.

This chain connects TRBV19 to TRBJ2-2, with a weak D call TRBD1 (6 bases). Trimming left V 8 bases short and J 6 bases short, with 25 bases between. The germline gives CDR1 LNHDA, CDR2 SQIVND (reference sequence). This CDR3 is 17 amino acids long. CDR3: CASQSRQGGLSAGELFF. The DNA for the CDR3 is TGTGCCAGTCAGAGTCGCCAAGGGGGTCTTAGTGCCGGGGAGCTGTTTTTT. Supplemented by reference TRBV19 and TRBJ2-2, the full variable domain reads DGGITQSPKYLFRKEGQNVTLSCEQNLNHDAMYWYRQDPGQGLRLIYYSQIVNDFQKGDIAEGYSVSREKKESFPLTVTSAQKNPTAFYLCASQSRQGGLSAGELFFGEGSRLTVL.

CDR3 DNA sequence: TGTGCCAGCAGCGGACAGGTTAGCACAGATACGCAGTATTTT. This translates into CASSGQVSTDTQYF. The rearrangement joins TRBV5-4 to TRBJ2-3; TRBD1 agrees at 7 bases. The CDR3 is 14 residues long. In germline, CDR1 is SGHNT, CDR2 YYREEE (reference sequence). The J segment lost 0 bases and the V segment lost 4 bases, leaving 2 bases of the junction unmatched. Using reference TRBV5-4 and TRBJ2-3 for the parts outside the CDR3, the full variable domain is ETGVTQSPTHLIKTRGQQVTLRCSSQSGHNTVSWYQQALGQGPQFIFQYYREEENGRGNFPPRFSGLQFPNYSSELNVNALELDDSALYLCASSGQVSTDTQYFGPGTRLTVL.

This clone appeared a single time. The chain uses TRBV3-1 (or the pseudogene TRBV3-2) and TRBJ1-2, with D possibly TRBD1 on 6 matching bases. CDR1 and CDR2 (germline): LGHDT, YNNKEL (reference sequence). The CDR3 is made up of 13 amino acids. V lost 5 bases to trimming and J lost 4 bases, with 11 bases between them. The CDR3 sequence: CASSEGGGYGYTF. The CDR3, as DNA: TGTGCCAGCAGCGAGGGGGGGGGCTATGGCTACACCTTC.

This rearrangement joins TRBV27 to TRBJ2-5, with a weak D call TRBD2 (7 bases). This CDR3 is 17 amino acids long. Trimming left V 4 bases short and J 2 bases short, with 20 bases between. Germline lookup yields CDR1 MNHEY and CDR2 SMNVEV (reference sequence). CDR3 in amino acids: CASSWSRGLAVQETQYF. The CDR3 DNA reads TGTGCCAGCAGTTGGAGTCGGGGGCTAGCGGTGCAAGAGACCCAGTACTTC.